The 11 T cell receptor beta chains below were found in one sample sequenced in a study of cytomegalovirus exposure and HLA in healthy donors. TCRdb's copy holds only in-frame clones and misses some; the assay was immunoSEQ multiplex PCR. The sample lists hundreds of thousands of clones, 70% to 90% seen once, with 0.83% in the top ten. The material sequenced was PBMCs. Receptors originate from a woman in her late teens or twenties in good health and CMV-seronegative.

The chain has TRBV27 and TRBJ1-1; weak D call: TRBD1 (6 bases). Germline CDR1 reads MNHEY; CDR2 reads SMNVEV (reference sequence). V lost 2 bases and J lost 4, with 11 bases in between. The CDR3 extends over 14 amino acids. CDR3 loop: CASSLRGGITEAFF. In nucleotides, the CDR3 is TGTGCCAGCAGTTTAAGGGGGGGTATCACTGAAGCTTTCTTT.

The genes are TRBV27 and TRBJ2-7; 7 positions agree with TRBD2. With V trimmed by 2 bases and J by 3 bases, 10 bases remained unmatched. Germline CDR1 MNHEY, CDR2 SMNVEV (reference sequence). The CDR3 has 16 residues. CDR3 in DNA: TGTGCCAGCAGTTTAATTCCGATAGCGGGCAACTACGAGCAGTACTTC. Amino acids: CASSLIPIAGNYEQYF.

The chain has TRBV30 and TRBJ2-7, with 7 bases that match TRBD2. Germline V gene sequence: CDR1 GTSNPN, CDR2 SVGIG (reference sequence). The CDR3 spans 14 residues. Trimming removed 4 bases from V and 4 bases from J; junction bases left unmatched: 10. In DNA, the CDR3 is TGTGCCTGGAATTTAGGGACTATACCGTACGAGCAGTACTTC. It encodes CAWNLGTIPYEQYF.

J is TRBJ2-3 and V is TRBV29-1; 7 bases fit TRBD2. The CDR3 runs to 13 residues. CDR1 SQVTM and CDR2 ANQGSEA come from the germline V gene. Trimming at V came to 4 bases and at J to 4 bases, leaving 5 bases not matched to a gene. This chain's CDR3 is CSVVGGSSDTQYF. The DNA of the CDR3 is TGCAGCGTTGTTGGCGGGAGTTCAGATACGCAGTATTTT.

The rearrangement uses TRBV27 and TRBJ1-6; maybe TRBD1 (5 bases). The CDR3 sequence is 13 residues long. Germline CDR1 reads MNHEY; CDR2 reads SMNVEV (reference sequence). Trimming stripped 6 bases from V and 4 bases from J, with 7 bases between. The CDR3 coding sequence is TGTGCCAGCAGCCAGGGTTATAATTCACCCCTCCACTTT. Its translation is CASSQGYNSPLHF.

The chain combines TRBV28 with TRBJ1-2, with D uncertain. V was pared by 3 bases and J by 6 bases, with 11 bases between. The length of the CDR3 is 13 residues. Germline lookup yields CDR1 MDHEN and CDR2 SYDVKM. The CDR3 is CASSFLGSNGYTF. DNA of the CDR3: TGTGCCAGCAGTTTCCTCGGGAGTAATGGCTACACCTTC.

V and J are TRBV5-1 and TRBJ2-5, with D perhaps matching TRBD1 (5 bases). V was trimmed by 0 bases and J by 5 bases, leaving 11 bases between them. The CDR3 loop spans 14 amino acids. Germline V gene data show CDR1 as SGHRS and CDR2 as YFSETQ. CDR3 protein: CASSLAGNLETQYF. In DNA, the CDR3 is TGCGCCAGCAGCTTGGCAGGGAATCTGGAGACCCAGTACTTC.

The chain is built from TRBV2 and TRBJ2-7, with 10 bases fitting TRBD1. Per germline, CDR1 SNHLY and CDR2 FYNNEI. V trimming: 3 bases; J trimming: 2 bases; junction bases outside the gene matches: 16. The CDR3 totals 19 residues. The CDR3 region is CASSDPGVPGQGPTYEQYF. The CDR3 region has the DNA TGTGCCAGCAGTGACCCTGGTGTCCCGGGACAGGGGCCCACCTACGAGCAGTACTTC.

The J gene is TRBJ1-1, the V gene TRBV7-2, with 8 bases identical to TRBD1. V gave up 5 bases and J gave up 8 bases; unmatched junction bases: 7. CDR3 length: 13 amino acids. Germline CDR1 reads SGHTA; CDR2 reads FQGNSA. The CDR3 DNA follows: TGTGCCAGCAGCATACCCCGGGACAGGGAAGCTTTCTTT. Amino acids: CASSIPRDREAFF.

The chain couples TRBV19 to TRBJ1-2; TRBD1 matches 10 bases. Germline V gene lookup returns CDR1 LNHDA and CDR2 SQIVND (reference sequence). The J segment lost 2 bases and the V segment lost 4 bases, leaving 4 bases of the junction unmatched. This CDR3 is 15 amino acids long. In DNA, the CDR3 is TGTGCCAGTAGTACTCGGACAGGGGGGAACTATGGCTACACCTTC. This codes for CASSTRTGGNYGYTF. Full variable domain (rest looked up from reference TRBV19 and TRBJ1-2): DGGITQSPKYLFRKEGQNVTLSCEQNLNHDAMYWYRQDPGQGLRLIYYSQIVNDFQKGDIAEGYSVSREKKESFPLTVTSAQKNPTAFYLCASSTRTGGNYGYTFGSGTRLTVV.

This clone was counted once. V is TRBV7-9 and J is TRBJ2-7, with TRBD2 as a possible D gene (5 bases). Germline-derived CDR1 and CDR2 are SEHNR and FQNEAQ (reference sequence). CDR3 size: 14 residues. The ends were cut back, 2 bases at V and 3 bases at J, with 11 bases in the middle. The CDR3 sequence: CASSLSRGSYEQYF. CDR3 bases: TGTGCCAGCAGCTTAAGTCGGGGTAGCTACGAGCAGTACTTC.